Listed below are T cell receptor beta chains from one sample, sequenced in a study of T cell repertoires in cytomegalovirus infection. No antigen has been assigned to these receptors. Each CDR3 protein gets one entry after TCRdb re-called the reads with MiXCR. The sample shows about 740,000 distinct CDR3 sequences, 30% to 40% of them seen only once. The sample here was cultured PBMCs, taken from culture after CMV antigen stimulation. Receptors were obtained from a human donor in good health (CMV status not recorded). Some clones in this sample may be carry-over from other donors' samples. CDR3s include the opening cysteine and the closing phenylalanine or tryptophan. Each record gives: CDR3 protein, V gene.

CASSQVVSSYNEQFF TRBV4-1
CASSQEREQFF TRBV14
CASSEPGGVTDTQYF TRBV10-2
CASSRLASTYEQYF TRBV7-9
CASSPDPWGLSGANVLTF TRBV6-1
CASGGAEGLDTQYF TRBV5-1
CASSSSHLTGEKGYTF TRBV12-3/TRBV12-4
CASSRFGDGANYGYTF TRBV4-1
CASSSQQETQYF TRBV6-6
CASSSGTSGNEQFF TRBV7-8